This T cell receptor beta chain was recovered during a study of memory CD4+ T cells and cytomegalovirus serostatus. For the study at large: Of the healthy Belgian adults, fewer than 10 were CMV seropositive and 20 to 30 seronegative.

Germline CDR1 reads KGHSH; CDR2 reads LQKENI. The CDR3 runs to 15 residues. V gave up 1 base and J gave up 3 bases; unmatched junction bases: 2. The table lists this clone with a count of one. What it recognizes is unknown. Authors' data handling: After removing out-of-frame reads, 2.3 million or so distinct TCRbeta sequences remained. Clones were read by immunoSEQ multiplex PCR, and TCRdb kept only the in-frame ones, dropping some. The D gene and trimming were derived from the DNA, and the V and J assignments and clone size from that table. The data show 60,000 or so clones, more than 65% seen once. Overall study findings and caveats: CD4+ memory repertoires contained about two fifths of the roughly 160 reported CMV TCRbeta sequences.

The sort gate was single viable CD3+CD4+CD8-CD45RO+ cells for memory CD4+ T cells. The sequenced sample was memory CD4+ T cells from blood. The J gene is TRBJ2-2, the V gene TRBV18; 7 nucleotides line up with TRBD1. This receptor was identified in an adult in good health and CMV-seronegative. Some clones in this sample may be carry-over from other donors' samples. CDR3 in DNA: TGTGCCAGCTCACCACGACAGGGAGACACCGGGGAGCTGTTTTTT. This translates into CASSPRQGDTGELFF.